Below, 12 T cell receptor beta chains from the same sample are listed, as sequenced in a study of graft-versus-host responses after intestinal transplantation (dated by TCRdb to about 2021). Preparation of the library involved the immunoSEQ multiplex PCR assay. Imported from immuneACCESS, the table was reduced by TCRdb to in-frame sequences with V and J called. These copies leave out some clones; in studies compared against another copy, an unresolved V gene accounts for under half, and the cause of the remainder is not known. Present in this sample are just under 85,000 clones, roughly 90% of which were seen just once. The biggest ten clones account for about 8% of the sample. These receptors lack a known antigen. What the time point label conveys for this sample: cells obtained before transplantation from donor or recipient. The source material was unstimulated CD8+ T cells sorted from spleen or lymph node cells, sampled before transplant. The receptors stem from a human donor who was the organ donor for an intestinal transplant.

The chain joins TRBV2 to TRBJ2-5; a possible D gene is TRBD1 (6 bases). Judging by the DNA end, TRBJ2-7 fits better; the J call may be wrong. This CDR3 contains 18 residues. The germline CDR1 and CDR2 sequences are SNHLY and FYNNEI. CDR3 residues: CASSETGSVGHLNYEQYF. CDR3 nucleotides: TGTGCCAGCAGTGAAACAGGGTCAGTAGGTCATCTAAACTACGAGCAGTACTTC.

The chain uses TRBV27 and TRBJ2-7, with TRBD1 matching 9 bases. Losses at the gene ends were 5 bases for V and 2 bases for J; bases not matched to a gene: 4. Looked up from germline, CDR1 is MNHEY and CDR2 is SMNVEV (reference sequence). The CDR3 totals 14 residues. CDR3 protein: CASSPRQGAYEQYF. The CDR3 DNA reads TGTGCCAGCAGTCCCCGACAGGGGGCCTACGAGCAGTACTTC.

In this sample, this clone turned up once. This rearrangement joins TRBV12-5 to TRBJ1-1, with D unresolved. The CDR3 covers 15 residues. Germline V gene data show CDR1 as LGHNT and CDR2 as FRNRAP. V dropped 0 bases and J dropped 0 bases, with 8 bases sitting between them. This CDR3 is CASGLVGSVNTEAFF. The CDR3 region has the DNA TGTGCTAGTGGTTTGGTGGGTAGCGTGAACACTGAAGCTTTCTTT.

This clone was counted once. The chain has TRBV29-1 and TRBJ2-5; 8 bases agree with TRBD2. With the DNA end fitting TRBJ2-7 better, the J assignment may be wrong. CDR1 is SQVTM and CDR2 is ANQGSEA in the germline V gene. This CDR3 spans 15 amino acids. In nucleotides, the CDR3 is TGCAGCGTCCCCCAGCCTAGCGGGCCAGACTACGAGCAGTACTTC. Translated: CSVPQPSGPDYEQYF.

V usage is TRBV7-9 and J usage is TRBJ2-7; possibly TRBD2 for D (5 bases). Trimming shortened V by 5 bases and J by 2 bases, and 16 bases separated the two germline ends. CDR3 length equals 15 residues. Germline-derived CDR1 and CDR2 are SEHNR and FQNEAQ (reference sequence). CDR3 region: CASSRTGIPPYEQYF. As DNA, the CDR3 is TGTGCCAGCAGCCGCACGGGAATTCCTCCCTACGAGCAGTACTTC.

Comments on this clone: The same CDR3 is also encoded by other DNA sequences in this sample. The rearrangement links TRBV15 to TRBJ1-5; D uncertain. The CDR3 has 15 residues. V shed 0 bases and J shed 3 bases, with 9 bases lying between them. Looked up from germline, CDR1 is LNHNV and CDR2 is YYDKDF (reference sequence). The CDR3 sequence is CATSRDLGPNQPQHF. DNA for the CDR3: TGTGCCACCAGCAGAGATCTGGGCCCCAATCAGCCCCAGCATTTT. Looking up the rest from reference TRBV15 and TRBJ1-5 gives the full variable domain: DAMVIQNPRYQVTQFGKPVTLSCSQTLNHNVMYWYQQKSSQAPKLLFHYYDKDFNNEADTPDNFQSRRPNTSFCFLDIRSPGLGDTAMYLCATSRDLGPNQPQHFGDGTRLSIL.

The chain has TRBV13 and TRBJ2-1, with D possibly matching TRBD2 (6 bases). With 5 bases removed from V and 0 bases from J, the gap between germline ends came to 11 bases. Germline V CDR1 and CDR2: PRHDT, FYEKMQ (reference sequence). The CDR3 covers 15 residues. This chain's CDR3 is CASSHAGFSYNEQFF. The CDR3 DNA is TGTGCCAGCAGCCACGCGGGGTTCTCCTACAATGAGCAGTTCTTC.

The chain links TRBV4-1 to TRBJ2-2; D is ambiguous. Trimming shortened V by 3 bases and J by 0 bases, and 14 bases separated the two germline ends. This CDR3 has 17 amino acids. CDR1 is MGHRA, CDR2 YSYEKL, per germline. CDR3 amino acids: CASSQGRLWPNTGELFF. CDR3 coding DNA: TGCGCCAGCAGCCAGGGAAGACTTTGGCCGAACACCGGGGAGCTGTTTTTT.

The chain links TRBV20-1 to TRBJ1-2; D call uncertain. The CDR3 is 11 residues long. Per the germline V gene, CDR1 is DFQATT and CDR2 is SNEGSKA (reference sequence). V was pared by 7 bases and J by 8 bases, with 14 bases between. Here the CDR3 reads CSVWACEGYTF. In DNA form, the CDR3 reads TGCAGTGTCTGGGCCTGTGAGGGCTACACCTTC.

The chain recombines TRBV4-1 with TRBJ1-1, with a possible D match to TRBD1 (6 bases). Per the germline V gene, CDR1 is MGHRA and CDR2 is YSYEKL. V lost 4 bases to trimming and J lost 2 bases, with 11 bases between them. The CDR3 runs to 14 residues. The chain's CDR3 is CASSRGQTNTEAFF. DNA for the CDR3: TGCGCCAGCAGCCGAGGACAGACAAACACTGAAGCTTTCTTT.

The V call is TRBV4-1, the J call TRBJ2-1, with 10 nucleotides matching TRBD2. CDR3 length: 16 amino acids. Unmatched junction bases numbered 11, after V lost 2 bases and J lost 10 bases. The V gene's germline CDR1 is MGHRA and CDR2 YSYEKL. CDR3 bases: TGCGCCAGCAGCCAACTGCTGGCTAGCGGGAGCTTGGAGCAGTTCTTC. Its protein product is CASSQLLASGSLEQFF.

This clone occurred a few times. The J gene is TRBJ1-1, the V gene TRBV2, with D uncertain. The CDR3 has 18 amino acids. V lost 0 bases and J lost 0, with 17 bases in between. CDR1 and CDR2 from the germline V gene are SNHLY and FYNNEI. CDR3 sequence reads: CASSEARSAISMNTEAFF. DNA for the CDR3: TGTGCCAGCAGTGAAGCGCGAAGCGCCATTAGCATGAACACTGAAGCTTTCTTT.